Below, 20 T cell receptor beta chains from the same sample are listed, as sequenced in a study of blood T cells in healthy people across ages. A sample-barcoded 5' primer and a J-beta primer mix were used in a second PCR of roughly 7 to 11 cycles. MiXCR, run by TCRdb on the 5' RACE reads, gives a single entry per CDR3 protein. This sample has about 700,000 distinct CDR3 sequences, with less than 40% found just once. The sequenced sample consisted of blood. These receptors were collected from a woman at least 80 years old in good health.

About this clonotype: Being one base from a much bigger clone, this may be a read error. The rearrangement uses TRBV5-1 and TRBJ2-1, with D tentatively TRBD2 (7 bases). Germline V gene data show CDR1 as SGHRS and CDR2 as YFSETQ. V was shortened by 0 bases and J by 9 bases, with 19 bases between the two germline ends. This CDR3 spans 16 amino acids. The CDR3 here is CASSLGRGASGGEQFF. The CDR3 nucleotides read TGCGCCAGCAGCTTGGGAAGGGGGGCGTCGGGGGGTGAGCAGTTCTTC. The variable domain in full, completed from reference TRBV5-1 and TRBJ2-1, reads KAGVTQTPRYLIKTRGQQVTLSCSPISGHRSVSWYQQTPGQGLQFLFEYFSETQRNKGNFPGRFSGRQFSNSRSEMNVSTLELGDSALYLCASSLGRGASGGEQFFGPGTRLTVL.

The chain combines TRBV13 with TRBJ2-5; perhaps TRBD1 as D (6 bases). The ends were cut back, 1 base at V and 7 bases at J, with 19 bases in the middle. This CDR3 comprises 16 residues. CDR1 is PRHDT, CDR2 FYEKMQ, per germline (reference sequence). CDR3 in amino acids: CASSLEVRGQGRTQYF. The CDR3 DNA follows: TGTGCCAGCAGCTTAGAGGTCAGGGGTCAAGGAAGGACCCAGTACTTC.

This clonotype showed up many times. The chain links TRBV7-8 to TRBJ2-7; perhaps TRBD2 as D (6 bases). The V gene's germline CDR1 is SGHVS and CDR2 FQNEAQ. The CDR3 spans 13 residues. V was pared by 4 bases and J by 5 bases, with 12 bases between. The CDR3 loop is CASSYLEGHEQYF. CDR3 nucleotides: TGTGCCAGCAGCTACCTGGAGGGCCACGAGCAGTACTTC. Complete variable domain (other parts from reference TRBV7-8 and TRBJ2-7): GAGVSQSPRYKVAKRGQDVALRCDPISGHVSLFWYQQALGQGPEFLTYFQNEAQLDKSGLPSDRFFAERPEGSVSTLKIQRTQQEDSAVYLCASSYLEGHEQYFGPGTRLTVT.

CDR3 amino acids: CASTPRGRGPSYEQYF. In DNA, the CDR3 is TGTGCCAGCACCCCCCGCGGCAGGGGGCCGTCCTACGAGCAGTACTTC. J is TRBJ2-7 and V is TRBV6-2 or TRBV6-3, with TRBD1 matching 8 bases. V shed 7 bases, J shed 1 base, and the junction held 12 bases outside the gene matches. Looked up from germline, CDR1 is MNHEY and CDR2 is SVGEGT. The CDR3 runs 16 residues.

About this clonotype: Since a much larger clone is just one base distant, this may be a read error. The chain joins TRBV6-5 to TRBJ2-1; D possibly matches TRBD1 or TRBD2 (5 bases each). The V gene lost 2 bases and the J gene lost 13 bases, with 12 bases spanning the gap. Germline lookup yields CDR1 MNHEY and CDR2 SVGAGI. This CDR3 is built from 12 residues. The CDR3 spells CASSYPLGTQFF. In DNA, the CDR3 is TGTGCCAGCAGTTACCCCCTGGGGACCCAGTTCTTC.

The chain employs TRBV27 and TRBJ2-3, with TRBD2 as a possible D gene (6 bases). V lost 3 bases, J lost 4 bases, and 11 bases lay in between. CDR1 MNHEY and CDR2 SMNVEV come from the germline V gene (reference sequence). The CDR3 covers 14 residues. CDR3 sequence (DNA): TGTGCCAGCAGTTTGCGGGGTAGCGCAGATACGCAGTATTTT. This translates into CASSLRGSADTQYF.

This clonotype was seen only a few times. The chain carries TRBV20-1 and TRBJ2-3; maybe TRBD2 (6 bases). Per the germline V gene, CDR1 is DFQATT and CDR2 is SNEGSKA (reference sequence). Trimming took off 3 bases at V and 4 bases at J, with 14 bases between the two ends. This CDR3 is built from 14 residues. CDR3 coding DNA: TGCAGTGCTAGGGACGGGGGTATATCAGATACGCAGTATTTT. It translates to CSARDGGISDTQYF.

This clonotype was counted at least ten times. The CDR3 nucleotides are TGTGCCAGCAGCTCCCCAGGGTACCCGAACAATGAGCAGTTCTTC. It encodes CASSSPGYPNNEQFF. The chain recombines TRBV7-8 with TRBJ2-1; D is perhaps TRBD1 (5 bases). CDR3 length equals 15 residues. Germline CDR1 SGHVS, CDR2 FQNEAQ. V was clipped by 4 bases and J by 5 bases, with 15 bases between them.

This clonotype showed up just a few times. J is TRBJ1-1 and V is TRBV5-1; possible D gene TRBD1, 5 bases. The V gene lost 6 bases and the J gene lost 4 bases, with 16 bases spanning the gap. The CDR3 spans 14 residues. Germline V gene sequence: CDR1 SGHRS, CDR2 YFSETQ. This CDR3 reads CASTLKGEGTEAFF. DNA of the CDR3: TGCGCCAGCACCCTAAAAGGGGAGGGCACTGAAGCTTTCTTT.

This clonotype showed up many times. DNA for the CDR3: TGTGCCATCAGTGAGTCGAGACGGGGGCCTCTGGGCGAGCAGTACTTC. Its protein is CAISESRRGPLGEQYF. The rearrangement joins TRBV10-3 to TRBJ2-7; D may be TRBD1 or TRBD2 (6 bases each). The V end lost 0 bases, the J end lost 6 bases, and 18 bases lay between the germline ends. There are 16 residues in the CDR3. Germline CDR1 ENHRY, CDR2 SYGVKD.

This clonotype was recorded many times. The chain links TRBV7-3 to TRBJ2-1, with D possibly being TRBD1 (5 bases). CDR3 length: 11 residues. Between the trimmed V and J ends, which lost 5 bases and 9 bases, there was a span of 8 bases. Per germline, CDR1 SGHTA and CDR2 FQGTGA. DNA for the CDR3: TGTGCCAGCAGCCAGGGCTTTGAGCAGTTCTTC. This translates into CASSQGFEQFF.

The rearrangement links TRBV4-3 to TRBJ2-2, with no clear D. Germline values: CDR1 LGHNA, CDR2 YSLEER. Trimming removed 4 bases at V and 3 bases at J, with 9 bases between. The CDR3 extends over 14 amino acids. The CDR3 loop reads CASSPRQYTGELFF. Here the CDR3 DNA reads TGCGCCAGCAGCCCCCGGCAGTACACCGGGGAGCTGTTTTTT.

This clonotype was found many times. The rearrangement links TRBV29-1 to TRBJ2-1; 9 bases agree with TRBD2. V trimming: 6 bases; J trimming: 3 bases; junction bases outside the gene matches: 6. This CDR3 region has 14 residues. Germline CDR1 SQVTM, CDR2 ANQGSEA. CDR3 sequence (DNA): TGCAGCGTCGACCTAGCGGGGATCTACAATGAGCAGTTCTTC. Translation gives CSVDLAGIYNEQFF.

This clonotype came up a few times. Given a much more abundant clone one base away, this may be a read error. The chain carries TRBV5-1 and TRBJ2-4, with D uncertain. The J call may be in error: the DNA end matches TRBJ2-7 better. The V gene's germline CDR1 is SGHRS and CDR2 YFSETQ. The CDR3 sequence is 14 residues long. The CDR3 bases are TGCGCCAGCAGCTATACTACAGAGACTGACGAGCAGTACTTC. Protein sequence: CASSYTTETDEQYF.

This clonotype was detected ten times or more. This sequence joins TRBV10-3 and TRBJ2-7; D remains unclear. CDR1 is ENHRY and CDR2 is SYGVKD in the germline V gene. The CDR3 sequence is 13 residues long. Trimming took off 2 bases at V and 1 base at J, with 6 bases between the two ends. Here the CDR3 reads CAISEGPSYEQYF. The CDR3 DNA follows: TGTGCCATCAGTGAGGGACCGTCCTACGAGCAGTACTTC.

The chain joins TRBV9 to TRBJ1-1; weak D call: TRBD1 (6 bases). Germline V gene data show CDR1 as SGDLS and CDR2 as YYNGEE. Deletions cut 0 bases from V and 1 base from J, with 7 bases between. The CDR3 consists of 14 residues. For the CDR3, the DNA is TGTGCCAGCAGCGTAGACAGGGCGAACACTGAAGCTTTCTTT. It translates to CASSVDRANTEAFF.

V is TRBV20-1 and J is TRBJ1-5, with D unresolved. The CDR3 consists of 13 residues. Germline lookup yields CDR1 DFQATT and CDR2 SNEGSKA (reference sequence). The germline V and J ends were trimmed by 3 bases and 1 base, with 7 bases remaining between them. The CDR3 sequence is CSASLGSNQPQHF. In DNA, the CDR3 is TGCAGTGCTAGTTTAGGGAGCAATCAGCCCCAGCATTTT.

Comments on this clonotype: This may stem from a read error, because a much larger clone lies one nucleotide away. The rearrangement uses TRBV18 and TRBJ2-5; D perhaps matches TRBD1 (6 bases). The CDR3 is made up of 14 amino acids. Looked up from germline, CDR1 is KGHSH and CDR2 is LQKENI. CDR3 sequence (DNA): TGTGCCAGCCCACCTCAGGGGAGAGGGGAGACCCAGTACTTC. Translated, it gives CASPPQGRGETQYF.

Points on this clonotype: The germline gene is not matched at one end of the junction; a read error may be the cause. The chain recombines TRBV7-3 with TRBJ2-1, with D perhaps TRBD1 (6 bases). Germline lookup yields CDR1 SGHTA and CDR2 FQGTGA. The CDR3 has 14 residues. Here the CDR3 DNA reads TGTGCCAGCAGGTTAGGATCAGGGGACGATGAGCAGTTTTTC. Protein: CASRLGSGDDEQFF.

This clonotype was recorded many times. The DNA for the CDR3 is TGTGCCAGCAGCTACAGCGGGGGGCTAGATACGCAGTATTTT. Amino acids: CASSYSGGLDTQYF. The chain recombines TRBV12-3 or TRBV12-4 with TRBJ2-3; 9 bases line up with TRBD2. V dropped 6 bases and J dropped 5; count of bases not matched to a gene: 6. This CDR3 is 14 amino acids long.